The next 3 T cell receptor beta chains were all read from a single sample in a study of blood T cell repertoires in COVID-19. Assay used: immunoSEQ multiplex PCR; TCRdb lists only in-frame clones, some missing. The profile covers 310,000 or so clones, with roughly 87% appearing a single time and just under 9% taken by the ten largest. The sample consisted of PBMCs or T cells enriched from blood (not recorded which). The receptors shown here come from a woman aged 18 to 35 who had recovered from COVID-19.

J is TRBJ1-1 and V is TRBV2; the match to TRBD1 covers 7 bases. The CDR3 has 12 amino acids. Trimming cost V 8 bases and J 5 bases; bases outside gene matches: 5. The germline V gene encodes CDR1 SNHLY and CDR2 FYNNEI. The CDR3 sequence is CASQTGRTEAFF. CDR3 DNA: TGTGCCAGCCAGACAGGGAGGACTGAAGCTTTCTTT.

V and J are TRBV28 and TRBJ1-5, with a possible D match to TRBD1 (5 bases). The CDR3 consists of 14 residues. Deletions cut 11 bases from V and 4 bases from J, with 18 bases between. From germline, CDR1 is MDHEN and CDR2 SYDVKM. The CDR3 nucleotides are TGTGCCCAGTGGACCGGGGGATCAAATCAGCCCCAGCATTTT. This sequence encodes CAQWTGGSNQPQHF.

The CDR3 region is CSVQSTGSTNEKLFF. The CDR3 DNA reads TGCAGCGTCCAATCGACAGGATCAACTAATGAAAAACTGTTTTTT. The chain joins TRBV29-1 to TRBJ1-4; a weak D match, TRBD1 (6 bases). Trimming took off 6 bases at V and 0 bases at J, with 14 bases between the two ends. This CDR3 spans 15 amino acids. CDR1 is SQVTM and CDR2 is ANQGSEA in the germline V gene.